Shown below are 3 T cell receptor beta chains from a single sample sequenced in a study of PD-L1 blockade in urothelial cancer. Sequencing used immunoSEQ multiplex PCR; TCRdb keeps in-frame clones, though not all of them. The top ten clones hold approximately 3.6% of a sample with 33,000 or so clones, more than 65% of them seen once. Here the sequenced sample was PBMCs, taken around atezolizumab (anti-PD-L1) treatment. These receptors originate from a man aged 65 to 79 with urothelial cancer.

The CDR3 sequence is CASSLGGGGPNEKLFF. The CDR3 DNA reads as TGTGCCAGCAGCTTAGGAGGGGGAGGGCCCAATGAAAAACTGTTTTTT. V and J are TRBV7-6 and TRBJ1-4; D may be TRBD1 (6 bases). The V gene lost 1 base and the J gene lost 5 bases, with 14 bases spanning the gap. The CDR3 consists of 16 residues. Germline values: CDR1 SGHVS, CDR2 FNYEAQ.

The chain uses TRBV7-9 and TRBJ2-7, with D possibly matching TRBD2 (5 bases). V lost 5 bases, J lost 3 bases, and 17 bases lay in between. The germline V gene encodes CDR1 SEHNR and CDR2 FQNEAQ (reference sequence). This CDR3 has 15 residues. The CDR3 sequence: CASSPSLNEGYEQYF. The DNA of the CDR3 is TGTGCCAGCAGCCCCTCCCTGAACGAGGGCTACGAGCAGTACTTC.

V gene TRBV5-1 combines with J gene TRBJ2-3; possibly TRBD2 for D (6 bases). The CDR3 consists of 16 residues. Germline V gene lookup returns CDR1 SGHRS and CDR2 YFSETQ. Trimming shortened V by 6 bases and J by 4 bases, and 21 bases separated the two germline ends. Here the CDR3 DNA reads TGCGCCAGCACCCTAACCGGGACTCCCGGGGCAGATACGCAGTATTTT. Translated, it gives CASTLTGTPGADTQYF.